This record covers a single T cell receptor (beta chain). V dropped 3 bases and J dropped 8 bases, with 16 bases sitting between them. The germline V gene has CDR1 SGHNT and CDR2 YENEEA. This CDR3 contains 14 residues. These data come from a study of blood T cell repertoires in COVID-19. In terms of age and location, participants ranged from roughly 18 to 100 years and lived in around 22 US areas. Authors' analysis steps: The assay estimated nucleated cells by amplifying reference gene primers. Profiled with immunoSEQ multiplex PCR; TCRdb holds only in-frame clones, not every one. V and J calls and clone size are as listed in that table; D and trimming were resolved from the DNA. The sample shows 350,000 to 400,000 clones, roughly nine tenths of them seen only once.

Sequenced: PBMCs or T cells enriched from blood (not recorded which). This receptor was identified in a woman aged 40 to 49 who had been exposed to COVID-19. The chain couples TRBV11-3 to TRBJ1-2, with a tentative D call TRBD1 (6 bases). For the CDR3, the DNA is TGTGCCAGCAGCTTGGGGGCGTCCGGTCGGGGCTACACCTTC. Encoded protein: CASSLGASGRGYTF. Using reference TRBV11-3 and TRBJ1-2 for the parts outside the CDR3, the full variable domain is EAGVVQSPRYKIIEKKQPVAFWCNPISGHNTLYWYLQNLGQGPELLIRYENEEAVDDSQLPKDRFSAERLKGVDSTLKIQPAELGDSAVYLCASSLGASGRGYTFGSGTRLTVV.